Sequencing of this T cell receptor beta chain was carried out in a study of blood T cell repertoires in COVID-19. The overall study: PBMCs, B-cell-depleted T cells, or T cells provided the cDNA or gDNA that made up the material.

Generated by immunoSEQ multiplex PCR, the TCRdb table keeps only in-frame clones and is missing some. The profile shows some 180,000 clones, 84% of them singletons. From germline, CDR1 is MDHEN and CDR2 SYDVKM. Trimming cost V 10 bases and J 6 bases, with 15 bases left between them. CDR3 length: 13 amino acids. The rearrangement uses TRBV28 and TRBJ2-2; tentative D call: TRBD2 (5 bases). The sequence was obtained from a human donor in a cohort sampled during active COVID-19. The sample was peripheral blood. The chain's CDR3 is CAIGGRMAGELFF. As DNA, the CDR3 is TGTGCCATCGGAGGAAGGATGGCCGGGGAGCTGTTTTTT. Full variable domain (remainder filled in from reference TRBV28 and TRBJ2-2): DVKVTQSSRYLVKRTGEKVFLECVQDMDHENMFWYRQDPGLGLRLIYFSYDVKMKEKGDIPEGYSVSREKKERFSLILESASTNQTSMYLCAIGGRMAGELFFGEGSRLTVL.